This entry lists 21 T cell receptor beta chains sequenced from one sample in a study of radiotherapy plus CTLA-4 blockade in lung cancer. Some clones are missing from TCRdb's copy, which holds only in-frame ones; the method was immunoSEQ multiplex PCR. The sample records around 63,000 clones, around 76% being singletons. This specimen was peripheral blood, taken from a patient treated with radiotherapy plus ipilimumab. Receptors were obtained from a human donor with non-small cell lung cancer whose response to radiotherapy plus ipilimumab could not be evaluated. Some clones in this sample may be carry-over from other donors' samples.

The J gene is TRBJ1-2, the V gene TRBV11-2; no clear D gene. The CDR3 spans 12 residues. Germline-derived CDR1 and CDR2 are SGHAT and FQNNGV. V was trimmed by 5 bases and J by 6 bases, leaving 10 bases between them. The CDR3 DNA reads as TGTGCCAGCAGCCTAGGCCGGGATGGCTACACCTTC. As protein: CASSLGRDGYTF.

This chain links TRBV6-5 with TRBJ1-6; a weak D match, TRBD1 (6 bases). Germline V gene lookup returns CDR1 MNHEY and CDR2 SVGAGI. The CDR3 has 15 amino acids. V lost 7 bases and J lost 7, with 17 bases in between. The CDR3 here is CASIPLQGYNSPLHF. CDR3 in DNA: TGTGCCAGCATCCCTCTACAGGGTTACAATTCACCCCTCCACTTT.

CDR3 DNA sequence: TGCAGCGTCGCGACTAGCGGGGGGCCTTCCTACAATGAGCAGTTCTTC. Its translation is CSVATSGGPSYNEQFF. V is TRBV29-1 and J is TRBJ2-1, with TRBD2 matching 13 bases. Germline V gene data show CDR1 as SQVTM and CDR2 as ANQGSEA. Unmatched junction bases numbered 6, after V lost 6 bases and J lost 1 base. The CDR3 has 16 residues.

The genes are TRBV15 and TRBJ1-2; no clear D gene. Germline loops: CDR1 LNHNV, CDR2 YYDKDF (reference sequence). V was clipped by 1 base and J by 8 bases, with 14 bases between them. The CDR3 covers 14 residues. CDR3 DNA sequence: TGTGCCACCAGCAGAGCCAGCGGATACCTCGGCTACACCTTC. Amino acids: CATSRASGYLGYTF.

The chain is built from TRBV5-1 and TRBJ2-7; 14 positions match TRBD2. This CDR3 contains 18 residues. Per the germline V gene, CDR1 is SGHRS and CDR2 is YFSETQ. V was clipped by 9 bases and J by 0 bases; unmatched bases: 14. CDR3 DNA: TGCGCCACCAAATCCCGACTAGCGGGGGGGGGTAGCTCCTACGAGCAGTACTTC. Protein sequence: CATKSRLAGGGSSYEQYF.

The chain couples TRBV9 to TRBJ2-2; 7 bases map to TRBD1. Germline CDR1 and CDR2: SGDLS and YYNGEE. This CDR3 spans 15 amino acids. With V trimmed by 5 bases and J by 2 bases, 6 bases remained unmatched. The CDR3 DNA reads TGTGCCAGCAGTTGGACAGGACTTAACACCGGGGAGCTGTTTTTT. This codes for CASSWTGLNTGELFF. Based on the CDR3 plus reference TRBV9 and TRBJ2-2, the full variable domain is DSGVTQTPKHLITATGQRVTLRCSPRSGDLSVYWYQQSLDQGLQFLIQYYNGEERAKGNILERFSAQQFPDLHSELNLSSLELGDSALYFCASSWTGLNTGELFFGEGSRLTVL.

This chain uses TRBV4-2 with TRBJ2-3, with 8 nucleotides matching TRBD1. The V and J ends lost 3 bases and 1 base, in that order; junction bases with no gene match: 6. CDR1 and CDR2 (germline): LGHNA, YNFKEQ. The CDR3 totals 16 residues. The CDR3 here is CASSQAGQGGTDTQYF. The CDR3 coding sequence is TGTGCCAGCAGCCAGGCCGGACAGGGTGGCACAGATACGCAGTATTTT.

This chain connects TRBV5-1 to TRBJ2-1; weak D call: TRBD2 (5 bases). The CDR3 contains 16 residues. Germline lookup yields CDR1 SGHRS and CDR2 YFSETQ. Between the trimmed V and J ends, which lost 4 bases and 4 bases, there was a span of 18 bases. The CDR3 DNA reads as TGCGCCAGCAGCGGTCCGAGCGGAGGCCAATACAATGAGCAGTTCTTC. This sequence encodes CASSGPSGGQYNEQFF.

The chain uses TRBV19 and TRBJ1-5; 9 nucleotides match TRBD1. The CDR3 runs to 15 residues. Losses at the gene ends were 3 bases for V and 2 bases for J; bases not matched to a gene: 2. CDR1 LNHDA and CDR2 SQIVND come from the germline V gene (reference sequence). For the CDR3, the DNA is TGTGCCAGTAGTATCAGGACAGGGGGCAATCAGCCCCAGCATTTT. It specifies CASSIRTGGNQPQHF.

This clone was observed a few times. This rearrangement joins TRBV7-9 to TRBJ1-2; TRBD1 might be the D (6 bases). With 5 bases removed from V and 5 bases from J, the gap between germline ends came to 24 bases. This CDR3 is built from 17 residues. Germline-derived CDR1 and CDR2 are SEHNR and FQNEAQ (reference sequence). In DNA, the CDR3 is TGTGCCAGCAGCACCCGGGACACCCTAAAAGCAGAATATGGCTACACCTTC. Translated: CASSTRDTLKAEYGYTF. The whole variable domain, filled in from reference TRBV7-9 and TRBJ1-2, reads DTGVSQNPRHKITKRGQNVTFRCDPISEHNRLYWYRQTLGQGPEFLTYFQNEAQLEKSRLLSDRFSAERPKGSFSTLEIQRTEQGDSAMYLCASSTRDTLKAEYGYTFGSGTRLTVV.

V and J are TRBV18 and TRBJ1-2, with a weak D call TRBD1 (5 bases). The CDR3 runs to 13 residues. The V end was cut by 3 bases, the J end by 4 bases, with 9 bases between. Germline CDR1 and CDR2: KGHSH and LQKENI. CDR3 sequence (DNA): TGTGCCAGCTCACCGGACATCACCTATGGCTACACCTTC. Amino acids: CASSPDITYGYTF.

This clone was observed a single time. This chain links TRBV4-2 with TRBJ2-7, with D unclear. Trimming stripped 5 bases from V and 1 base from J, with 9 bases between. Germline CDR1 LGHNA, CDR2 YNFKEQ. There are 13 residues in the CDR3. CDR3 sequence: CASSDPGSYEQYF. CDR3 sequence (DNA): TGTGCCAGCAGCGACCCAGGTTCCTACGAGCAGTACTTC.

The chain joins TRBV5-1 to TRBJ2-5, with 7 bases lining up with TRBD1. Trimming at V came to 4 bases and at J to 6 bases, leaving 18 bases not matched to a gene. Germline CDR1 SGHRS, CDR2 YFSETQ. The CDR3 sequence is 17 residues long. The CDR3 DNA follows: TGCGCCAGCAGCCTCCGCAGGGGGTCCCCAGGTGGGAAGACCCAGTACTTC. Amino acid sequence: CASSLRRGSPGGKTQYF.

This clone was observed a few times. The CDR3 DNA follows: TGCGCCAGCACCCTTCAGGGGATAGAGACCCAGTACTTC. This codes for CASTLQGIETQYF. The chain carries TRBV5-1 and TRBJ2-5, with D possibly being TRBD1 (6 bases). V was shortened by 6 bases and J by 4 bases, with 13 bases between the two germline ends. This CDR3 spans 13 amino acids. The germline CDR1 and CDR2 sequences are SGHRS and YFSETQ.

The rearrangement joins TRBV5-8 to TRBJ1-3; 8 nucleotides agree with TRBD1. Germline V lookup: CDR1 SGHTS, CDR2 YDEGEE. The CDR3 consists of 17 residues. With V trimmed by 1 base and J by 1 base, 7 bases remained unmatched. The CDR3 loop is CASSLIQGARSGNTIYF. CDR3 bases: TGTGCCAGCAGCTTGATTCAGGGGGCGCGTTCTGGAAACACCATATATTTT. The variable domain in full, completed from reference TRBV5-8 and TRBJ1-3, reads EAGVTQSPTHLIKTRGQQATLRCSPISGHTSVYWYQQALGLGLQFLLWYDEGEERNRGNFPPRFSGRQFPNYSSELNVNALELEDSALYLCASSLIQGARSGNTIYFGEGSWLTVV.

The rearrangement joins TRBV6-1 to TRBJ1-1; 9 nucleotides align to TRBD1. The ends lost 4 bases at V and 2 bases at J; junction bases unmatched: 8. This CDR3 contains 16 residues. Germline V gene sequence: CDR1 MNHNS, CDR2 SASEGT. The CDR3 nucleotides read TGTGCCAGCAGTGCCCAGACAGGGGGTGCTAACACTGAAGCTTTCTTT. The encoded protein is CASSAQTGGANTEAFF.

The chain recombines TRBV9 with TRBJ1-3; 8 bases align to TRBD1. The germline V gene encodes CDR1 SGDLS and CDR2 YYNGEE. The CDR3 covers 16 residues. J lost 4 bases, V lost 4 bases, and 10 bases had no gene match. Written as DNA, the CDR3 is TGTGCCAGCAGCCCATCAGGGGGCAACGACGGAAACACCATATATTTT. It encodes CASSPSGGNDGNTIYF.

V and J are TRBV7-9 and TRBJ2-7; D is possibly TRBD1 (6 bases). CDR1 is SEHNR and CDR2 is FQNEAQ in the germline V gene (reference sequence). V was cut by 4 bases and J by 5 bases, with 15 bases left in between. This CDR3 spans 14 amino acids. The CDR3 here is CASSYSHSGDEQYF. CDR3 DNA: TGTGCCAGCAGCTATTCTCATTCAGGGGACGAGCAGTACTTC.

This chain uses TRBV5-1 with TRBJ2-3; D is unclear. Trimming took 5 bases from V and 1 from J, leaving 8 bases between them. CDR3 length equals 13 residues. Germline V gives CDR1 SGHRS, CDR2 YFSETQ. CDR3 sequence: CASRPTRTDTQYF. The CDR3 DNA is TGCGCCAGCAGACCTACTCGCACAGATACGCAGTATTTT.

This clone was picked up one time. The chain recombines TRBV19 with TRBJ2-1, with TRBD1 matching over 9 bases. There are 16 residues in the CDR3. V dropped 1 base and J dropped 4; count of bases not matched to a gene: 5. Germline CDR1 LNHDA, CDR2 SQIVND (reference sequence). CDR3 coding DNA: TGTGCCAGTAGTATAGCTGGGACAGGGATTTACAATGAGCAGTTCTTC. Translation: CASSIAGTGIYNEQFF.

The DNA for the CDR3 is TGCGCCAGCAGCCAAGTAAGCGGGGGGGCCCTTAGCACAGATACGCAGTATTTT. Amino acids: CASSQVSGGALSTDTQYF. This chain links TRBV4-1 with TRBJ2-3, with 10 bases identical to TRBD2. CDR3 size: 18 residues. J lost 0 bases, V lost 1 base, and 7 bases had no gene match. Germline CDR1 reads MGHRA; CDR2 reads YSYEKL.